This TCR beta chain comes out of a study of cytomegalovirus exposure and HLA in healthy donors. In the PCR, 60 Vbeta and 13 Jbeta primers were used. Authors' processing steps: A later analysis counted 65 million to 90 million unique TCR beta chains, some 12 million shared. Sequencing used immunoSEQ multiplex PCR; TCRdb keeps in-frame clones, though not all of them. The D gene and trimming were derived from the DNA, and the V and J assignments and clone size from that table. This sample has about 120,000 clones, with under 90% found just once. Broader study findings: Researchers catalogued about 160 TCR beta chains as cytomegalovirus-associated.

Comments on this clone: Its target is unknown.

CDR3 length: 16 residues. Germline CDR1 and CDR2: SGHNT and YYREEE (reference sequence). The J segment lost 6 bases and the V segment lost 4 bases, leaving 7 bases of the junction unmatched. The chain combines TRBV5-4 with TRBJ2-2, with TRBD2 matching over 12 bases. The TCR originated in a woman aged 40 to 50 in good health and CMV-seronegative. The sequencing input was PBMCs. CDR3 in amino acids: CASSPSGRAIPGELFF. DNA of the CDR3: TGTGCCAGCAGCCCTAGCGGGAGGGCCATCCCCGGGGAGCTGTTTTTT.